These T cell receptor beta chains were read from a single sample in a study of blood T cell repertoires in COVID-19. The method was immunoSEQ multiplex PCR; TCRdb's version includes in-frame clones alone and lacks a portion of them. The sample lists some 200,000 clones, 80% to 90% occurring once. Material for sequencing was peripheral blood. All receptors come from a man younger than 30 with active or convalescent COVID-19. The CDR3 runs from the conserved cysteine through the conserved F or W. A D gene is named only where the DNA matches it firmly. The size field is filled for only some rows; it gives once, few, many or a size class.

D: .; J: TRBJ1-1; size: few; V: TRBV4-2; DNA: TGTGCCAGCAGCCCGGGAGAACCGAACACTGAAGCTTTCTTT; CDR3: CASSPGEPNTEAFF
D: .; J: TRBJ2-5; size: .; V: TRBV18; DNA: TGTGCCAGCTCACCCCCGGGGGGCCTAGAGACCCAGTACTTC; CDR3: CASSPPGGLETQYF
D: .; J: TRBJ1-6; size: .; V: TRBV4-1; DNA: TGCGCCAGCAGCCAAGTTCCCGGGACACGGGGTTCACCCCTCCACTTT; CDR3: CASSQVPGTRGSPLHF
D: .; J: TRBJ1-1; size: .; V: TRBV7-4; DNA: TGTGCCAGCAGCTTATCGGCGGATCCTGAAGCTTTCTTT; CDR3: CASSLSADPEAFF
D: TRBD2; J: TRBJ2-3; size: .; V: TRBV27; DNA: TGTGCCAGCAGTTTAAAGGCCGGGACTAGCGGAAGGAATACGCAGTATTTT; CDR3: CASSLKAGTSGRNTQYF
D: .; J: TRBJ1-1; size: .; V: TRBV23-1; DNA: TGCGCCAGCAGTCGGTCGGGGAGGGGCCCCAACACTGAAGCTTTCTTT; CDR3: CASSRSGRGPNTEAFF
D: .; J: TRBJ2-3; size: .; V: TRBV7-2; DNA: TGTGCCAGCAGCTTAGGGTTCATCGGGAGAATTGAGGTGGATACGCAGTATTTT; CDR3: CASSLGFIGRIEVDTQYF
D: TRBD2; J: TRBJ2-7; size: .; V: TRBV11-2; DNA: TGTGCCAGCAGCCCCCGGGGAACTAGCGGGCAGCCGGAGCAGTACTTC; CDR3: CASSPRGTSGQPEQYF
D: TRBD1; J: TRBJ2-5; size: .; V: TRBV7-9; DNA: TGTGCCAGCAGCCCATTCCGGACAGGGGAGTGGGAGACCCAGTACTTC; CDR3: CASSPFRTGEWETQYF
D: .; J: TRBJ1-2; size: .; V: TRBV27; DNA: TGTGCCAGCAGTTCCCTCGGGGTTTACTATGGCTACACCTTC; CDR3: CASSSLGVYYGYTF
D: .; J: TRBJ1-1; size: .; V: TRBV3-1/TRBV3-2; DNA: TGTGCCAGCAGCCCCCAAGATCCGGGGGGGAAGAACACTGAAGCTTTCTTT; CDR3: CASSPQDPGGKNTEAFF
D: .; J: TRBJ1-3; size: .; V: TRBV15; DNA: TGTGCCACCAGCGCGTGGGGAGGAACTGGAAACACCATATATTTT; CDR3: CATSAWGGTGNTIYF
D: .; J: TRBJ2-7; size: .; V: TRBV7-8; DNA: TGTGCCAGCAGCCCCTACCGGGTCCCAGGGTACGAGCAGTACTTC; CDR3: CASSPYRVPGYEQYF
D: .; J: TRBJ1-6; size: .; V: TRBV6-5; DNA: TGTGCCAGCAGTTACTCGAGGGCACGCCTAAATTCACCCCTCCACTTT; CDR3: CASSYSRARLNSPLHF
D: .; J: TRBJ1-5; size: many; V: TRBV2; DNA: TGTGCCAGCTCGCCCCCTAGGGGTCAGCCCCAGCATTTT; CDR3: CASSPPRGQPQHF
D: .; J: TRBJ2-1; size: once; V: TRBV11-2; DNA: TGTGCCAGCAGCTTGGGGACCTGGGTCGGGACAATCAACAATGAGCAGTTCTTC; CDR3: CASSLGTWVGTINNEQFF
D: .; J: TRBJ2-3; size: .; V: TRBV7-8; DNA: TGTGCCAGCAGCACCCTGACTAGAGATACGCAGTATTTT; CDR3: CASSTLTRDTQYF
D: .; J: TRBJ1-5; size: .; V: TRBV19; DNA: TGTGCCAGTACCCAATTCAATCAGCCCCAGCATTTT; CDR3: CASTQFNQPQHF
D: TRBD1; J: TRBJ1-2; size: .; V: TRBV3-1/TRBV3-2; DNA: TGTGCCAGCAGCCAAGAGGCTCTGACAGGGTCCGGTGGCTACACCTTC; CDR3: CASSQEALTGSGGYTF
D: .; J: TRBJ1-1; size: once; V: TRBV7-3; DNA: TGTGCCAGCAGCTTGCGCGGGAACACTGAAGCTTTCTTT; CDR3: CASSLRGNTEAFF
D: .; J: TRBJ2-1; size: once; V: TRBV11-3; DNA: TGTGCCAGCAGCTTAGATCCAGGGGTTGAGCAGTTCTTC; CDR3: CASSLDPGVEQFF
D: .; J: TRBJ2-3; size: once; V: TRBV7-2; DNA: TGTGCCAGCAGCTCCCTCGAGGATACGCAGTATTTT; CDR3: CASSSLEDTQYF
D: .; J: TRBJ1-2; size: .; V: TRBV28; DNA: TGTGCCAGCAGTTTAACCCAGGATGGCTACACCTTC; CDR3: CASSLTQDGYTF
D: .; J: TRBJ2-7; size: .; V: TRBV7-8; DNA: TGTGCCAGCAGCTCGCCGAATCGGGGGTCCGAGCAGTACTTC; CDR3: CASSSPNRGSEQYF
D: .; J: TRBJ2-3; size: .; V: TRBV12-3/TRBV12-4; DNA: TGTGCCAGCAGTCCCGGAGGGGATACGCAGTATTTT; CDR3: CASSPGGDTQYF
D: .; J: TRBJ1-3; size: .; V: TRBV13; DNA: TGTGCCAGCAGCTTAGGCTATTCTGGAAACACCATATATTTT; CDR3: CASSLGYSGNTIYF
D: .; J: TRBJ1-1; size: .; V: TRBV7-2; DNA: TGTGCCAGCAGTGAGACAGGTGGAGCCACTGAAGCTTTCTTT; CDR3: CASSETGGATEAFF
D: .; J: TRBJ1-1; size: .; V: TRBV7-2; DNA: TGTGCCAGCAGCTCCCAGGGTACGAACACTGAAGCTTTCTTT; CDR3: CASSSQGTNTEAFF
D: .; J: TRBJ1-5; size: once; V: TRBV2; DNA: TGTGCCAGCAGTGAAGCGCGAGGAGGGAACCAGCCCCAGCATTTT; CDR3: CASSEARGGNQPQHF
D: TRBD2; J: TRBJ2-1; size: .; V: TRBV29-1; DNA: TGCAGCGTTGAAGGCCTAGCGGGGGGACCCTACAATGAGCAGTTCTTC; CDR3: CSVEGLAGGPYNEQFF
D: .; J: TRBJ1-2; size: .; V: TRBV28; DNA: TGTGCCAGCAGCCCATCGGGTGGGTGGGCTAACTATGGCTACACCTTC; CDR3: CASSPSGGWANYGYTF
D: TRBD2; J: TRBJ2-2; size: .; V: TRBV19; DNA: TGTGCCAGTAGTATGCTAGCGGGAGGGCGGACCGGGGAGCTGTTTTTT; CDR3: CASSMLAGGRTGELFF
D: TRBD1; J: TRBJ1-2; size: .; V: TRBV10-2; DNA: TGCGCCAGCAGTGATGACAGGGGGCGCTTTGGCTACACCTTC; CDR3: CASSDDRGRFGYTF
D: .; J: TRBJ1-4; size: .; V: TRBV5-6; DNA: TGTGCCAGCAGCTTGGAGTCGGAGAACGGGAATGAAAAACTGTTTTTT; CDR3: CASSLESENGNEKLFF
D: TRBD1; J: TRBJ1-1; size: .; V: TRBV19; DNA: TGTGCCAGTAGTATATTCCAGGGGGGCCCTGAAGCTTTCTTT; CDR3: CASSIFQGGPEAFF